The 24 T cell receptor beta chains presented below share a single source sample, sequenced in a study of cytomegalovirus exposure and HLA in healthy donors. In the PCR, 60 Vbeta and 13 Jbeta primers were used. Clones were sequenced by immunoSEQ multiplex PCR, and TCRdb holds only the in-frame ones, with some missing. The sample yields 95,000 to 130,000 clones, 9% to 10% seen once. The sequencing sample was made of PBMCs. These receptor sequences come from a man aged 25-45 years in good health and CMV-seronegative.

This clone turned up a few times. V usage is TRBV2 and J usage is TRBJ1-5, with a weak D call TRBD1 (6 bases). The ends were cut back, 0 bases at V and 7 bases at J, with 13 bases in the middle. This CDR3 contains 15 residues. Germline assignment: CDR1 SNHLY and CDR2 FYNNEI. The CDR3 DNA is TGTGCCAGCAGTGAAGCGGGAGGGGGTTCCCAGCCCCAGCATTTT. Translating gives CASSEAGGGSQPQHF.

This chain joins TRBV19 and TRBJ1-2, with D perhaps matching TRBD1 (5 bases). CDR1 is LNHDA, CDR2 SQIVND, per germline (reference sequence). Trimming took 3 bases from V and 0 from J, leaving 11 bases between them. The CDR3 totals 15 residues. The CDR3 bases are TGTGCCAGTAGTATTTTGGGGCCGGCTAACTATGGCTACACCTTC. As protein: CASSILGPANYGYTF.

V usage is TRBV19 and J usage is TRBJ2-1, with no clear D. The V and J ends lost 5 bases and 0 bases respectively, with 14 bases between them. The CDR3 extends over 16 amino acids. In germline, CDR1 is LNHDA, CDR2 SQIVND (reference sequence). The CDR3 spells CASSPTRQLSYNEQFF. In DNA form, the CDR3 reads TGTGCCAGTAGTCCGACTCGGCAACTCTCCTACAATGAGCAGTTCTTC.

This clone was seen a few times. This rearrangement joins TRBV5-1 to TRBJ2-7; D is perhaps TRBD1 (5 bases). Deletions cut 1 base from V and 5 bases from J, with 13 bases between. The germline V gene has CDR1 SGHRS and CDR2 YFSETQ. The CDR3 consists of 14 residues. Here the CDR3 DNA reads TGCGCCAGCAGCTTGACAGGTTGGAACGACGAGCAGTACTTC. Amino acid sequence: CASSLTGWNDEQYF.

A few counts support this clone. This chain connects TRBV2 to TRBJ1-3; D gene unclear. V was pared by 9 bases and J by 0 bases, with 9 bases between. The CDR3 runs 13 residues. From germline, CDR1 is SNHLY and CDR2 FYNNEI. The DNA of the CDR3 is TGTGCCAGTAAACAAGACTCTGGAAACACCATATATTTT. Protein sequence: CASKQDSGNTIYF.

The rearrangement links TRBV10-1 to TRBJ2-3, with 8 bases fitting TRBD2. V dropped 3 bases and J dropped 4; count of bases not matched to a gene: 9. This CDR3 comprises 16 residues. CDR1 and CDR2 from the germline V gene are WNHNN and SYGVQD (reference sequence). CDR3: CASSEGGRHPPDTQYF. The CDR3 coding sequence is TGCGCCAGCAGTGAAGGCGGGAGGCACCCTCCAGATACGCAGTATTTT.

This clone was seen a handful of times. The chain links TRBV5-1 to TRBJ2-2, with TRBD2 as a possible D gene (6 bases). The CDR3 length is 15 residues. V lost 1 base to trimming and J lost 5 bases, with 12 bases between them. Per germline, CDR1 SGHRS and CDR2 YFSETQ. Here the CDR3 DNA reads TGCGCCAGCAGCTTGAGGGAGGCTGCGACCGGGGAGCTGTTTTTT. Amino acid sequence: CASSLREAATGELFF.

The J gene is TRBJ2-3, the V gene TRBV19; D is perhaps TRBD1 (7 bases). Trimming pared 4 bases from V and 2 bases from J, leaving 13 bases between. This CDR3 region has 15 residues. Germline V lookup: CDR1 LNHDA, CDR2 SQIVND (reference sequence). The chain's CDR3 is CASSRRGQFTDTQYF. CDR3 coding DNA: TGTGCCAGTAGTAGGAGGGGACAGTTCACAGATACGCAGTATTTT.

J is TRBJ2-5 and V is TRBV28, with 9 bases identical to TRBD2. Germline trimming cut 5 bases from V and 2 bases from J; bases unmatched to any gene: 9. The CDR3 length is 16 residues. From germline, CDR1 is MDHEN and CDR2 SYDVKM. The CDR3 protein is CASSLRLAALQETQYF. CDR3 nucleotides: TGTGCCAGCAGTCTCCGACTAGCGGCATTACAAGAGACCCAGTACTTC.

The chain recombines TRBV10-3 with TRBJ2-1; TRBD2 agrees at 9 bases. V gave up 4 bases and J gave up 4 bases; unmatched junction bases: 8. CDR3 length: 16 amino acids. Germline V gene data show CDR1 as ENHRY and CDR2 as SYGVKD. The CDR3 spells CAISGGAGGTYNEQFF. The CDR3 coding sequence is TGTGCCATCAGTGGGGGAGCGGGGGGAACTTACAATGAGCAGTTCTTC.

This clone was detected only a few times. The chain has TRBV5-1 and TRBJ2-1; 10 bases are shared with TRBD2. Germline trimming cut 2 bases from V and 5 bases from J; bases unmatched to any gene: 7. This CDR3 has 16 residues. Germline values: CDR1 SGHRS, CDR2 YFSETQ. CDR3 DNA: TGCGCCAGCAGCTTCTCGAGCGGGGGGGGAAACAATGAGCAGTTCTTC. This encodes CASSFSSGGGNNEQFF.

This clone was counted only a few times. The chain is built from TRBV5-1 and TRBJ2-7; D is unresolved. This CDR3 has 13 amino acids. Germline V gene lookup returns CDR1 SGHRS and CDR2 YFSETQ. The V gene lost 0 bases and the J gene lost 0 bases, with 4 bases spanning the gap. The CDR3 spells CASSLGSSYEQYF. The CDR3 coding sequence is TGCGCCAGCAGCTTGGGGAGCTCCTACGAGCAGTACTTC. The whole variable domain, remainder taken from reference TRBV5-1 and TRBJ2-7, is KAGVTQTPRYLIKTRGQQVTLSCSPISGHRSVSWYQQTPGQGLQFLFEYFSETQRNKGNFPGRFSGRQFSNSRSEMNVSTLELGDSALYLCASSLGSSYEQYFGPGTRLTVT.

The chain joins TRBV15 to TRBJ2-6, with D perhaps TRBD2 (6 bases). The germline V gene has CDR1 LNHNV and CDR2 YYDKDF (reference sequence). The V and J ends lost 7 bases and 4 bases respectively, with 11 bases between them. The length of the CDR3 is 14 residues. The CDR3 loop reads CATTGGYGANVLTF. CDR3 sequence (DNA): TGTGCCACCACCGGGGGTTACGGGGCCAACGTCCTGACTTTC.

The V and J genes are TRBV5-1 and TRBJ2-7; 10 bases match TRBD1. The CDR3 runs to 13 residues. The ends lost 5 bases at V and 3 bases at J; junction bases unmatched: 2. In germline, CDR1 is SGHRS, CDR2 YFSETQ. This chain's CDR3 is CASRRTGGYEQYF. The CDR3 region has the DNA TGCGCCAGCAGACGGACAGGGGGCTACGAGCAGTACTTC.

V is TRBV28 and J is TRBJ2-7, with 11 bases aligning to TRBD2. The ends lost 5 bases at V and 5 bases at J; junction bases unmatched: 14. Per the germline V gene, CDR1 is MDHEN and CDR2 is SYDVKM. This CDR3 spans 17 amino acids. The CDR3 DNA reads TGTGCCAGCAGTGTCAATCTTCGGACTAGCGGGTTCAACGAGCAGTACTTC. Translating gives CASSVNLRTSGFNEQYF.

This clone appeared a few times. The CDR3 reads CASSYGGRGTDTQYF. The CDR3 bases are TGTGCCAGCAGTTACGGGGGAAGGGGAACAGATACGCAGTATTTT. The chain joins TRBV5-4 to TRBJ2-3; D may be TRBD2 (6 bases). Germline CDR1 is SGHNT and CDR2 is YYREEE (reference sequence). V dropped 5 bases and J dropped 3 bases, with 16 bases sitting between them. This CDR3 has 15 amino acids.

This chain joins TRBV28 and TRBJ2-3, with a possible D match to TRBD2 (5 bases). Germline V gene lookup returns CDR1 MDHEN and CDR2 SYDVKM. The CDR3 extends over 15 amino acids. Trimming left V 6 bases short and J 0 bases short, with 13 bases between. As DNA, the CDR3 is TGTGCCAGCAGCCCCGAGGGTTCTAGCACAGATACGCAGTATTTT. Amino acid sequence: CASSPEGSSTDTQYF.

This chain uses TRBV28 with TRBJ2-7; possible D gene TRBD1, 6 bases. Trimming cost V 10 bases and J 4 bases, with 17 bases left between them. Per the germline V gene, CDR1 is MDHEN and CDR2 is SYDVKM. The CDR3 runs to 13 residues. CDR3 sequence (DNA): TGTGCCACCTTGACGGACAGCCCTTACGAGCAGTACTTC. Translation: CATLTDSPYEQYF.

J is TRBJ2-4 and V is TRBV18, with TRBD1 as a possible D gene (5 bases). The CDR3 is 13 amino acids. The V gene's germline CDR1 is KGHSH and CDR2 LQKENI. The germline V and J ends were trimmed by 0 bases and 5 bases, with 5 bases remaining between them. CDR3 protein: CASSPPGENIQYF. In DNA form, the CDR3 reads TGTGCCAGCTCACCACCAGGGGAAAACATTCAGTACTTC.

This clone was counted between two and nine times. The chain joins TRBV16 to TRBJ1-2, with 7 bases fitting TRBD1. There are 15 residues in the CDR3. V was pared by 0 bases and J by 4 bases, with 5 bases of the junction left unmatched. From germline, CDR1 is KGHSY and CDR2 FQNENV. CDR3 amino acids: CASSQSWDSLYGYTF. The CDR3 DNA reads as TGTGCCAGCAGCCAATCATGGGACAGCCTCTATGGCTACACCTTC.

The V gene is TRBV30, the J gene TRBJ2-2; D perhaps matches TRBD2 (6 bases). This CDR3 is built from 15 residues. Trimming removed 0 bases from V and 4 bases from J, with 12 bases in between. Germline V CDR1 and CDR2: GTSNPN, SVGIG (reference sequence). The CDR3 protein is CAWSVRLDGTGELFF. In DNA, the CDR3 is TGTGCCTGGAGTGTACGACTAGACGGCACCGGGGAGCTGTTTTTT.

The chain has TRBV1 and TRBJ2-7; the table's D gene call, TRBD1, was not cross checked with the DNA. TRBV1 has pseudogene status. This CDR3 has 19 residues. The DNA for the CDR3 is TGCACCAGCAGCCCATTCCAGACAGGGGGGTGTTATAGGTCCTACGAGCAGTACTTC. Translated, it gives CTSSPFQTGGCYRSYEQYF.

CDR3 bases: TGCGCCAGCAGCTTGGCCGAAGGGGTTAACACTGAAGCTTTCTTT. It translates to CASSLAEGVNTEAFF. The chain combines TRBV5-1 with TRBJ1-1; a weak D match, TRBD1 (5 bases). The length of the CDR3 is 15 residues. Germline V CDR1 and CDR2: SGHRS, YFSETQ. V gave up 0 bases and J gave up 2 bases, with 11 bases separating them.

This chain joins TRBV4-1 and TRBJ1-2; D is unclear. Germline V lookup: CDR1 MGHRA, CDR2 YSYEKL. The CDR3 has 15 amino acids. The V end lost 7 bases, the J end lost 1 base, and 16 bases lay between the germline ends. The CDR3 DNA sequence: TGCGCCAGCACTACTGAGGGTTTCAGTAACTATGGCTACACCTTC. Translating it yields CASTTEGFSNYGYTF.